Presented here are 20 T cell receptor beta chains from one specimen sequenced in a study of technical replicates of blood from a few donors. Sequencing was performed with immunoSEQ multiplex PCR; in TCRdb, only in-frame clones are kept and a portion is missing. Here the sample spans 80,000 to 90,000 clones, roughly 94% being singletons. The sample comprised T cells isolated from PBMCs. The receptors shown here come from a human donor in good health.

The chain uses TRBV7-9 and TRBJ2-7; D gene unclear. CDR3 length equals 14 residues. Per germline, CDR1 SEHNR and CDR2 FQNEAQ (reference sequence). V was clipped by 5 bases and J by 3 bases, with 14 bases between them. In DNA, the CDR3 is TGTGCCAGCAGCGCGACCCTATCAGGCTACGAGCAGTACTTC. Amino acid sequence: CASSATLSGYEQYF.

The J gene is TRBJ2-3, the V gene TRBV7-9, with D hard to call. V dropped 5 bases and J dropped 3 bases, with 9 bases sitting between them. The CDR3 is 13 amino acids. Germline V gives CDR1 SEHNR, CDR2 FQNEAQ (reference sequence). The CDR3 bases are TGTGCCAGCAGCCCGTTTCCGACAGATACGCAGTATTTT. Amino acid sequence: CASSPFPTDTQYF.

CDR3 DNA: TGTGCCAGCAGGAAACTAGCGGGAGGGCCCTTTGGAGTCAATGAGCAGTTCTTC. Encoded protein: CASRKLAGGPFGVNEQFF. V is TRBV27 and J is TRBJ2-1, with TRBD2 matching over 13 bases. Unmatched junction bases numbered 14, after V lost 6 bases and J lost 6 bases. This CDR3 comprises 18 residues. Germline V gives CDR1 MNHEY, CDR2 SMNVEV (reference sequence).

The chain recombines TRBV7-9 with TRBJ2-3; 9 bases fit TRBD2. The V gene end was trimmed by 5 bases and the J gene end by 0 bases; junction bases not matched to a gene: 9. Looked up from germline, CDR1 is SEHNR and CDR2 is FQNEAQ (reference sequence). This CDR3 comprises 17 residues. CDR3 sequence: CASSLQSSGVSTDTQYF. The CDR3 DNA reads TGTGCCAGCAGCCTACAGTCTAGCGGGGTTAGCACAGATACGCAGTATTTT.

This clone showed up just once. The chain employs TRBV4-1 and TRBJ1-4, with D perhaps matching TRBD1 (6 bases). This CDR3 region has 13 residues. Germline CDR1 reads MGHRA; CDR2 reads YSYEKL. The V end lost 6 bases, the J end lost 8 bases, and 13 bases lay between the germline ends. For the CDR3, the DNA is TGCGCCAGCAGTAGACAGGAACGAGAAAAACTGTTTTTT. It encodes CASSRQEREKLFF.

The chain recombines TRBV9 with TRBJ2-1; a possible D gene is TRBD1 (5 bases). Germline values: CDR1 SGDLS, CDR2 YYNGEE. The CDR3 consists of 13 residues. Between the trimmed V and J ends, which lost 3 bases and 7 bases, there was a span of 11 bases. This CDR3 reads CASSGSPGNEQFF. In DNA form, the CDR3 reads TGTGCCAGCAGCGGGAGTCCAGGGAATGAGCAGTTCTTC.

The chain couples TRBV19 to TRBJ2-7; D may be TRBD1 (5 bases). The V gene lost 6 bases and the J gene lost 3 bases, with 6 bases spanning the gap. Germline CDR1 LNHDA, CDR2 SQIVND (reference sequence). This CDR3 is 11 amino acids long. As DNA, the CDR3 is TGTGCCAGTAGGACAGACTACGAGCAGTACTTC. Translating gives CASRTDYEQYF. Looking up the rest from reference TRBV19 and TRBJ2-7 gives the full variable domain: DGGITQSPKYLFRKEGQNVTLSCEQNLNHDAMYWYRQDPGQGLRLIYYSQIVNDFQKGDIAEGYSVSREKKESFPLTVTSAQKNPTAFYLCASRTDYEQYFGPGTRLTVT.

The rearrangement joins TRBV6-5 to TRBJ1-1; D gene unclear. This CDR3 comprises 13 residues. Germline V gene data show CDR1 as MNHEY and CDR2 as SVGAGI. The V gene lost 7 bases and the J gene lost 1 base, with 10 bases spanning the gap. The CDR3 DNA is TGTGCCAGCACCGAACACGCGAACACTGAAGCTTTCTTT. Protein sequence: CASTEHANTEAFF.

The table lists this clone with a count of one. The CDR3 nucleotides read TGTGCCAGCAGCTTACCGGGGGTCTCCTACGAGCAGTACTTC. Translation gives CASSLPGVSYEQYF. V and J are TRBV7-3 and TRBJ2-7, with a tentative D call TRBD2 (6 bases). This CDR3 has 14 residues. Looked up from germline, CDR1 is SGHTA and CDR2 is FQGTGA. V gave up 2 bases and J gave up 0 bases, with 8 bases separating them. The full variable domain, in which reference TRBV7-3 and TRBJ2-7 provide the parts outside the CDR3, is GAGVSQTPSNKVTEKGKYVELRCDPISGHTALYWYRQSLGQGPEFLIYFQGTGAADDSGLPNDRFFAVRPEGSVSTLKIQRTERGDSAVYLCASSLPGVSYEQYFGPGTRLTVT.

The chain links TRBV2 to TRBJ2-3; D may be TRBD2 (6 bases). Trimming took 8 bases from V and 5 from J, leaving 20 bases between them. The CDR3 sequence is 15 residues long. The germline V gene has CDR1 SNHLY and CDR2 FYNNEI. DNA for the CDR3: TGTGCCAGCTCCCTAATGGCGGGGAAGAAAGATACGCAGTATTTT. It encodes CASSLMAGKKDTQYF.

The rearrangement links TRBV30 to TRBJ2-7, with 7 bases aligning to TRBD1. Germline V gives CDR1 GTSNPN, CDR2 SVGIG (reference sequence). V was pared by 5 bases and J by 4 bases, with 11 bases of the junction left unmatched. The CDR3 is 14 residues long. The CDR3 protein is CAWATGMVAYEQYF. CDR3 DNA: TGTGCCTGGGCGACAGGGATGGTCGCTTACGAGCAGTACTTC.

This chain connects TRBV19 to TRBJ2-5, with 15 bases identical to TRBD2. V lost 9 bases, J lost 5 bases, and 4 bases stayed unmatched. CDR1 and CDR2 from the germline V gene are LNHDA and SQIVND (reference sequence). The CDR3 has 14 residues. The CDR3 coding sequence is TGTGCCAGCGGACTAGCGGGAGGGGGGGAGACCCAGTACTTC. As protein: CASGLAGGGETQYF. Filled out from reference TRBV19 and TRBJ2-5, the complete variable domain reads DGGITQSPKYLFRKEGQNVTLSCEQNLNHDAMYWYRQDPGQGLRLIYYSQIVNDFQKGDIAEGYSVSREKKESFPLTVTSAQKNPTAFYLCASGLAGGGETQYFGPGTRLLVL.

The J gene is TRBJ1-1, the V gene TRBV27, with D uncertain. There are 13 residues in the CDR3. The V and J ends lost 2 bases and 1 base respectively, with 5 bases between them. The germline gives CDR1 MNHEY, CDR2 SMNVEV (reference sequence). The CDR3 spells CASSLGGNTEAFF. CDR3 in DNA: TGTGCCAGCAGTTTAGGAGGGAACACTGAAGCTTTCTTT.

The chain links TRBV5-6 to TRBJ2-3; possibly TRBD2 for D (5 bases). This CDR3 has 15 amino acids. Per germline, CDR1 SGHDT and CDR2 YYEEEE. V dropped 6 bases and J dropped 1 base, with 15 bases sitting between them. The chain's CDR3 is CASIKSISGTDTQYF. DNA for the CDR3: TGTGCCAGCATAAAAAGCATTAGCGGCACAGATACGCAGTATTTT.

This chain uses TRBV10-2 with TRBJ2-3; 9 bases are a match to TRBD1. CDR1 is WSHSY, CDR2 SAAADI, per germline. There are 15 residues in the CDR3. J lost 6 bases, V lost 5 bases, and 9 bases had no gene match. The CDR3 nucleotides are TGCGCCAGCAGTCCTACAGGGGGCGCAGGGGATACGCAGTATTTT. Its translation is CASSPTGGAGDTQYF.

V gene TRBV28 combines with J gene TRBJ1-5; the D gene is possibly TRBD1 (5 bases). The CDR3 totals 16 residues. The germline V gene encodes CDR1 MDHEN and CDR2 SYDVKM. V was shortened by 3 bases and J by 0 bases, with 12 bases between the two germline ends. The CDR3 DNA sequence: TGTGCCAGCAGTTTCCCTGGAGGGGATAGCAATCAGCCCCAGCATTTT. As protein: CASSFPGGDSNQPQHF.

The sample holds one count of this clone. The rearrangement links TRBV4-1 to TRBJ2-7; D is unresolved. The CDR3 has 13 amino acids. V was clipped by 0 bases and J by 3 bases, with 6 bases between them. The V gene's germline CDR1 is MGHRA and CDR2 YSYEKL. The CDR3 reads CASSQDARYEQYF. CDR3 in DNA: TGCGCCAGCAGCCAAGATGCGCGCTACGAGCAGTACTTC.

The chain has TRBV5-4 and TRBJ2-2, with TRBD1 matching over 8 bases. CDR1 is SGHNT and CDR2 is YYREEE in the germline V gene (reference sequence). The CDR3 is made up of 16 amino acids. V lost 2 bases and J lost 3; bases outside the gene matches: 6. The CDR3 protein is CASSFGGTGHTGELFF. For the CDR3, the DNA is TGTGCCAGCAGCTTTGGAGGGACAGGACACACCGGGGAGCTGTTTTTT.

The V and J genes are TRBV6-5 and TRBJ2-7; TRBD2 is a possible D gene (6 bases). CDR3 length equals 16 residues. Trimming shortened V by 0 bases and J by 2 bases, and 14 bases separated the two germline ends. Germline V gene data show CDR1 as MNHEY and CDR2 as SVGAGI. Written as DNA, the CDR3 is TGTGCCAGCAGTTACTCGGCAGCGGGCCATACCTACGAGCAGTACTTC. Translating gives CASSYSAAGHTYEQYF.

The chain couples TRBV2 to TRBJ1-2; D unresolved. The V and J ends lost 1 base and 8 bases respectively, with 11 bases between them. CDR1 SNHLY and CDR2 FYNNEI come from the germline V gene. There are 13 residues in the CDR3. The CDR3 loop is CASSEGAFRGYTF. CDR3 nucleotide sequence: TGTGCCAGCAGTGAAGGGGCCTTCAGAGGCTACACCTTC.